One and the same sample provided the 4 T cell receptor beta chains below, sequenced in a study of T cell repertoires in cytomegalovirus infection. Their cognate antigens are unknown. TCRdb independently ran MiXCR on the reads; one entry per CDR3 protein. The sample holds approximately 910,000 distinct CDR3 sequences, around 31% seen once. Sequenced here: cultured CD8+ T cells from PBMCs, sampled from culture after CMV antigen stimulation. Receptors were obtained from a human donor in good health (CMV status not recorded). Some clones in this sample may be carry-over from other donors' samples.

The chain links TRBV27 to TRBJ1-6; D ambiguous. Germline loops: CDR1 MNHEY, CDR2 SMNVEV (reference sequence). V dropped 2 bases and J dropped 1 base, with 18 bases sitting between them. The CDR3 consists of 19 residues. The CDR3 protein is CASSLKGLIVGSYNSPLHF. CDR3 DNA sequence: TGTGCCAGCAGTTTAAAAGGGTTGATAGTAGGATCCTATAATTCACCCCTCCACTTT.

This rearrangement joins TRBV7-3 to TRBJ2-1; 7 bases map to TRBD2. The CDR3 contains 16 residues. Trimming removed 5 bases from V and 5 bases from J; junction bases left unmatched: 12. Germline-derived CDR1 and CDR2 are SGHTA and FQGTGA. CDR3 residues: CASSIPPASGHNEQFF. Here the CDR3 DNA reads TGTGCCAGCAGCATCCCCCCTGCTAGCGGACACAATGAGCAGTTCTTC.

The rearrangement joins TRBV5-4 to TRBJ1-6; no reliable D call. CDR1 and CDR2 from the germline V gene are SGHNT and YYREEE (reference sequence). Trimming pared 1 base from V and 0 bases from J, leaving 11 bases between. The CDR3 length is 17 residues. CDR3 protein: CASSLRHPSSYNSPLHF. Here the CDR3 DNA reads TGTGCCAGCAGCTTGCGGCACCCAAGCTCCTATAATTCACCCCTCCACTTT.

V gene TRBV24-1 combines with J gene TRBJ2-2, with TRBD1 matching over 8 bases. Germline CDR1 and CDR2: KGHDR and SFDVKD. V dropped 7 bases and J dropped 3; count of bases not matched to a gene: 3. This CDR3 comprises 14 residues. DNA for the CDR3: TGTGCCACCAGGGCAGGGGGCTACACCGGGGAGCTGTTTTTT. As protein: CATRAGGYTGELFF.